This record concerns one T cell receptor (beta chain) sequence. The target antigen is unknown. The entry originates in a study of cytomegalovirus exposure and HLA in healthy donors. The CDR3 sequence is 14 residues long. Per the germline V gene, CDR1 is MNHNS and CDR2 is SASEGT. Trimming shortened V by 4 bases and J by 9 bases, and 19 bases separated the two germline ends. General study results and limits: The study flagged some 170 TCR beta chains as cytomegalovirus-associated.

Primers: 60 Vbeta forward and 13 Jbeta reverse. Produced via immunoSEQ multiplex PCR; TCRdb's table is partial and in-frame only. This sample has approximately 140,000 clones, with roughly three quarters found just once. This clonotype was sampled from a woman in her forties or fifties in good health and CMV-seronegative. The J gene is TRBJ2-7, the V gene TRBV6-1; D gene uncertain. The sample consisted of PBMCs. CDR3 in amino acids: CASSGSEWRRRQYF. The CDR3 DNA is TGTGCCAGCAGTGGATCCGAGTGGCGGCGAAGGCAGTACTTC.